The entry that follows covers one T cell receptor (beta chain) sequence. Its antigen is unidentified. The CDR3 extends over 15 amino acids. Per the germline V gene, CDR1 is MNHEY and CDR2 is SVGAGI. V was trimmed by 7 bases and J by 8 bases, leaving 21 bases between them. The sample belongs to a study of T cells in localized non-small cell lung cancer. Generated by immunoSEQ multiplex PCR, the TCRdb table keeps only in-frame clones and is missing some. The profile shows over 20,000 clones, more than 75% of them singletons. Points from the study as a whole: Paired adjacent lung recovered a median around 59 of the top 100 tumor clones. Of the tissues analyzed, uninvolved adjacent lung showed maximal T cell clonality, greater than tumor.

The rearrangement links TRBV6-5 to TRBJ1-3; tentatively, D is TRBD1 (5 bases). This sequence originates from a woman aged 40 to 75 with stage II squamous cell lung carcinoma. The input for sequencing was PBMCs, taken before any cancer treatment. For the CDR3, the DNA is TGTGCCAGCACCCACCGGAGCCAGGGCGGGGACACCATATATTTT. This encodes CASTHRSQGGDTIYF.